This T cell receptor (beta chain) was recovered during a study of T cells in localized non-small cell lung cancer. General observations from the study: Uninvolved adjacent lung had more T cell clonality than any other tissue, topping tumor. Sequencing, confined to only one tumor region, leaves heterogeneity possible. The study linked higher blood T cell density to longer overall survival. In adjacent lung, a median around 50 of the top 100 tumor clones were found.

The CDR3 runs 15 residues. CDR1 is LNHDA, CDR2 SQIVND, per germline (reference sequence). V was clipped by 6 bases and J by 0 bases, with 14 bases between them. Turning to this clone: Its antigen is currently unknown.

Method: immunoSEQ multiplex PCR; TCRdb's copy keeps in-frame clones and lacks some. The repertoire consists of some 25,000 clones, with around 87% occurring once and the leading ten covering about 5.3%. The TCR sequence derives from a male donor aged 60 or older with stage II squamous cell lung carcinoma. V and J are TRBV19 and TRBJ1-1, with D uncertain. The material was peripheral blood, obtained before any cancer treatment. The CDR3: CASRPYLGMNTEAFF. Here the CDR3 DNA reads TGTGCCAGTAGACCCTACCTGGGGATGAACACTGAAGCTTTCTTT.